This TCR beta chain was profiled in a study of CD8 T cells in ankylosing spondylitis. Study outcomes and limitations: Typical of ankylosing spondylitis blood, it appeared, was a TCR beta motif of seven to nine highly homologous variants. Disease-linked clones bore a CD8+ phenotype and were relatively rare in peripheral blood. Certain motif variants had earlier appeared in reactive arthritis synovial fluid and blood.

Each CDR3 protein is one row after TCRdb ran MiXCR on the 5' RACE reads. The table has more than 500,000 distinct CDR3 sequences, approximately 5.3% seen once. This clonotype was counted at least ten times. The antigen is not known. Sequenced sample: blood, either unsorted or a sorted T cell fraction (not recorded which). The TCR sequence derives from a male donor with ankylosing spondylitis.

CDR3: CSVGGLARYEQYF. CDR3 bases: TGCAGCGTTGGCGGACTAGCTAGGTACGAGCAGTACTTC. The chain couples TRBV29-1 to TRBJ2-7; 8 nucleotides line up with TRBD2. After removal of 4 bases from V and 4 bases from J, the junction contained 6 bases not matched to a gene. This CDR3 comprises 13 residues. The V gene's germline CDR1 is SQVTM and CDR2 ANQGSEA.